This T cell receptor beta chain was found in a study of identifying expanded T cells in peripheral blood. The CDR3 sequence is 16 residues long. The germline CDR1 and CDR2 sequences are LNHDA and SQIVND (reference sequence). V was cut by 5 bases and J by 2 bases, with 19 bases left in between. Study-wide findings and caveats: Clone count variance between approximately 2-week samples rose with total template count.

Worth noting for this clone: What it binds is unknown.

No infections or other immune events were documented during collection. The assay was immunoSEQ multiplex PCR, and TCRdb's table has in-frame clones only and misses some. The sample comprises over 75,000 clones, about nine tenths of which are singletons, and 3% to 4% rests with the top ten. V and J are TRBV19 and TRBJ2-7; D is perhaps TRBD1 or TRBD2 (5 bases each). The sample was blood. This TCR was sampled from a person between 18 and 75 years old in good health. The CDR3 loop is CASSPLSGTFPYEQYF. The CDR3 bases are TGTGCCAGTAGTCCCTTATCCGGGACCTTTCCCTACGAGCAGTACTTC.